This TCR beta chain was profiled in a study of OX40 agonist ivuxolimab in advanced cancers. About the research overall: Patients were given ivuxolimab, an antibody that agonizes OX40 (CD134). Eligibility admitted prior anti-PD-1, anti-PD-L1 or anti-CTLA-4 therapy; around 42% had some.

Per germline, CDR1 LNHNV and CDR2 YYDKDF (reference sequence). Trimming took 5 bases from V and 4 from J, leaving 12 bases between them. There are 14 residues in the CDR3. Repertoires were generated with immunoSEQ multiplex PCR, while TCRdb's copy carries only in-frame clones and drops some. The sample lists roughly 50,000 clones, more than 65% seen once, with 5% to 7.5% in the top ten. Cycle 7 day 1, cycle 4 day 1, and baseline were the timepoints at which blood was sampled. V and J are TRBV15 and TRBJ1-3; D unresolved. Sequenced here: CD4+ or CD8+ T cells sorted from blood, sampled in a trial of the OX40 agonist ivuxolimab. The clonotype originates from an adult with an advanced solid tumor such as melanoma, head and neck, liver or kidney cancer. The CDR3 DNA reads as TGTGCCACCAGCTCCGGGGAATTGGGAAACACCATATATTTT. Protein product: CATSSGELGNTIYF.